Below are 25 T cell receptor beta chains sequenced from a single sample in a study of T cells in Graves' hyperthyroidism and ophthalmopathy. The source material, RNA transcripts, was used to amplify TCR beta CDR3 regions. When the TCR CDR3 underwent first-round RT-PCR, the HTBI primer set was used. TCRdb itself ran the multiplex PCR reads through MiXCR, one entry per CDR3 protein. The table includes a few hundred thousand distinct CDR3 sequences, about half detected once. The sequencing sample was made of peripheral blood or thyroid tissue (not recorded which). The source is an adult woman with Graves' disease, either hyperthyroidism or ophthalmopathy (not recorded which).

The CDR3 reads CASSPPTGAGNTIYF. The CDR3 DNA follows: TGTGCCAGCAGCCCCCCGACAGGGGCTGGAAACACCATATATTTT. This rearrangement joins TRBV7-6 to TRBJ1-3; 8 bases match TRBD1. The junction had 5 bases not matched to a gene; V was cut back by 5 bases and J by 2 bases. Germline values: CDR1 SGHVS, CDR2 FNYEAQ. This CDR3 contains 15 residues.

The chain couples TRBV9 to TRBJ1-1, with a weak D call TRBD1 (5 bases). This CDR3 has 15 amino acids. Per germline, CDR1 SGDLS and CDR2 YYNGEE. With 5 bases removed from V and 1 base from J, the gap between germline ends came to 15 bases. CDR3 sequence (DNA): TGTGCCAGCAGGCCGGGAGGAGGGGAGAACACTGAAGCTTTCTTT. It yields the protein CASRPGGGENTEAFF.

This clonotype was seen ten or more times. The chain uses TRBV12-3 or TRBV12-4 and TRBJ1-5, with TRBD1 matching 7 bases. Trimming removed 1 base from V and 1 base from J; junction bases left unmatched: 4. This CDR3 has 16 residues. CDR3 residues: CASSLGYRGSNQPQHF. DNA for the CDR3: TGTGCCAGCAGTTTAGGGTACAGGGGAAGCAATCAGCCCCAGCATTTT.

This clonotype was seen a few times. The CDR3 loop is CASSESRVFTMNTEAFF. DNA for the CDR3: TGTGCCAGCAGTGAATCGCGGGTTTTCACCATGAACACTGAAGCTTTCTTT. The J gene is TRBJ1-1, the V gene TRBV2; D is unclear. CDR3 length equals 17 residues. CDR1 SNHLY and CDR2 FYNNEI come from the germline V gene. V shed 2 bases and J shed 0 bases, with 16 bases lying between them.

There are a few counts of this clonotype. The rearrangement joins TRBV2 to TRBJ1-4, with D possibly matching TRBD1 (5 bases). The germline V and J ends were trimmed by 4 bases and 1 base, with 7 bases remaining between them. The CDR3 covers 14 residues. Per germline, CDR1 SNHLY and CDR2 FYNNEI. In DNA, the CDR3 is TGTGCCAGCAGTGTTACAGGAACTAATGAAAAACTGTTTTTT. Protein: CASSVTGTNEKLFF.

This clonotype was counted once. This sequence joins TRBV20-1 and TRBJ2-7; D not certain. The V end lost 3 bases, the J end lost 1 base, and 13 bases lay between the germline ends. The CDR3 length is 14 residues. Germline CDR1 DFQATT, CDR2 SNEGSKA (reference sequence). The CDR3 region is CSASRPTRSYEQYF. The CDR3, as DNA: TGCAGTGCTAGTAGACCTACCAGGTCCTACGAGCAGTACTTC.

For this clonotype: A much larger clone lies one base from this, so it may be a read error. This chain uses TRBV7-2 with TRBJ2-7, with D perhaps TRBD2 (6 bases). The germline V and J ends were trimmed by 7 bases and 6 bases, with 19 bases remaining between them. CDR3 size: 14 residues. Germline CDR1 SGHTA, CDR2 FQGNSA. The chain's CDR3 is CASTLEEGPCEQYF. Here the CDR3 DNA reads TGTGCCAGCACCCTAGAGGAGGGGCCGTGCGAGCAGTACTTC.

The chain employs TRBV27 and TRBJ2-7; 9 nucleotides match TRBD1. J was trimmed by 2 bases and V by 8 bases; bases with no gene match: 10. Per the germline V gene, CDR1 is MNHEY and CDR2 is SMNVEV (reference sequence). The CDR3 is 15 residues long. CDR3 amino acids: CASGWMDRGPYEQYF. The CDR3 DNA reads TGTGCCAGCGGCTGGATGGACAGGGGTCCCTACGAGCAGTACTTC.

J is TRBJ1-4 and V is TRBV7-6; possibly TRBD1 for D (6 bases). Trimming left V 5 bases short and J 2 bases short, with 15 bases between. CDR1 is SGHVS, CDR2 FNYEAQ, per germline. The CDR3 runs to 16 residues. CDR3: CASSPTGGLTNEKLFF. The CDR3 nucleotides read TGTGCCAGCAGCCCGACGGGGGGCTTGACTAATGAAAAACTGTTTTTT.

The rearrangement uses TRBV9 and TRBJ2-3; possibly TRBD2 for D (6 bases). V dropped 3 bases and J dropped 4 bases, with 18 bases sitting between them. CDR1 SGDLS and CDR2 YYNGEE come from the germline V gene. The CDR3 spans 16 residues. The CDR3 sequence: CASSDFDGSGADTQYF. CDR3 DNA sequence: TGTGCCAGCAGCGACTTCGACGGGAGCGGAGCAGATACGCAGTATTTT. Full variable domain (outside the CDR3, taken from reference TRBV9 and TRBJ2-3): DSGVTQTPKHLITATGQRVTLRCSPRSGDLSVYWYQQSLDQGLQFLIQYYNGEERAKGNILERFSAQQFPDLHSELNLSSLELGDSALYFCASSDFDGSGADTQYFGPGTRLTVL.

This clonotype has more than one count but fewer than ten. The chain joins TRBV10-2 to TRBJ2-5; D call uncertain. Trimming shortened V by 4 bases and J by 5 bases, and 8 bases separated the two germline ends. Germline loops: CDR1 WSHSY, CDR2 SAAADI. The CDR3 is made up of 12 amino acids. CDR3 sequence (DNA): TGCGCCAGCAGTGCATCCAGGGAGACCCAGTACTTC. It specifies CASSASRETQYF.

This clonotype has ten or more counts. V usage is TRBV14 and J usage is TRBJ1-1, with a tentative D call TRBD1 (5 bases). Trimming shortened V by 1 base and J by 6 bases, and 18 bases separated the two germline ends. Germline V gives CDR1 SGHDN, CDR2 FVKESK. The CDR3 is 16 residues long. The CDR3 reads CASSQVFGGDHAEAFF. In DNA form, the CDR3 reads TGTGCCAGCAGCCAAGTGTTCGGAGGGGATCACGCTGAAGCTTTCTTT.

This clonotype was seen ten or more times. The chain has TRBV6-1 and TRBJ2-7, with unresolved D. The V gene's germline CDR1 is MNHNS and CDR2 SASEGT. The CDR3 has 15 amino acids. Trimming removed 0 bases at V and 2 bases at J, with 11 bases between. CDR3 sequence (DNA): TGTGCCAGCAGTGAAGCGAGGCTAGGTGCCTACGAGCAGTACTTC. This sequence encodes CASSEARLGAYEQYF.

This rearrangement joins TRBV19 to TRBJ1-2; perhaps TRBD1 as D (5 bases). Germline loops: CDR1 LNHDA, CDR2 SQIVND (reference sequence). The CDR3 contains 15 residues. The V end lost 4 bases, the J end lost 6 bases, and 18 bases lay between the germline ends. The CDR3 loop is CASSRGYSGADGYTF. The DNA for the CDR3 is TGTGCCAGTAGTAGGGGGTACTCTGGGGCCGATGGCTACACCTTC.

The chain links TRBV5-1 to TRBJ1-2; D unclear. Trimming removed 1 base at V and 8 bases at J, with 15 bases between. The CDR3 is 14 residues long. Germline CDR1 is SGHRS and CDR2 is YFSETQ. The CDR3 loop is CASSLKAGVGGYTF. In nucleotides, the CDR3 is TGCGCCAGCAGCTTGAAGGCCGGGGTCGGCGGCTACACCTTC. Filled out from reference TRBV5-1 and TRBJ1-2, the complete variable domain reads KAGVTQTPRYLIKTRGQQVTLSCSPISGHRSVSWYQQTPGQGLQFLFEYFSETQRNKGNFPGRFSGRQFSNSRSEMNVSTLELGDSALYLCASSLKAGVGGYTFGSGTRLTVV.

V and J are TRBV25-1 and TRBJ1-2; D not certain. CDR1 MGHDK and CDR2 SYGVNS come from the germline V gene. There are 12 residues in the CDR3. Trimming removed 6 bases at V and 6 bases at J, with 11 bases between. CDR3: CASRIGLDGYTF. The CDR3 DNA reads as TGTGCCAGCAGGATCGGTTTGGATGGCTACACCTTC.

This clonotype came up many times. The chain uses TRBV5-5 and TRBJ2-6; 7 bases are shared with TRBD1. Germline assignment: CDR1 SGHKS and CDR2 YYEKEE (reference sequence). The CDR3 covers 16 residues. Trimming removed 3 bases from V and 4 bases from J; junction bases left unmatched: 7. CDR3 sequence: CASSSGTATGANVLTF. The CDR3 bases are TGTGCCAGCAGCTCCGGGACAGCTACGGGGGCCAACGTCCTGACTTTC.

V and J are TRBV20-1 and TRBJ2-5, with TRBD2 identical over 8 bases. The germline CDR1 and CDR2 sequences are DFQATT and SNEGSKA (reference sequence). V dropped 3 bases and J dropped 4; count of bases not matched to a gene: 4. The length of the CDR3 is 13 residues. The CDR3 loop is CSASGRAGETQYF. Here the CDR3 DNA reads TGCAGTGCTAGCGGGAGGGCTGGAGAGACCCAGTACTTC.

This clonotype was detected ten times or more. V usage is TRBV14 and J usage is TRBJ1-2; the D gene is possibly TRBD1 (6 bases). Germline V gives CDR1 SGHDN, CDR2 FVKESK. The CDR3 has 15 amino acids. V was clipped by 3 bases and J by 0 bases, with 11 bases between them. The CDR3 region has the DNA TGTGCCAGCAGCCAGACTACAGGGACTAACTATGGCTACACCTTC. Amino acid sequence: CASSQTTGTNYGYTF.

The V and J genes are TRBV2 and TRBJ2-2, with D perhaps matching TRBD1 (6 bases). V was trimmed by 3 bases and J by 2 bases, leaving 7 bases between them. CDR3 length: 14 amino acids. In germline, CDR1 is SNHLY, CDR2 FYNNEI. Here the CDR3 DNA reads TGTGCCAGCAGTGAGGACAGTAACACCGGGGAGCTGTTTTTT. This encodes CASSEDSNTGELFF.

V and J are TRBV7-6 and TRBJ2-7; 11 bases match TRBD2. The CDR3 loop spans 15 amino acids. Trimming took 8 bases from V and 0 from J; bases not matched to a gene: 6. Germline V gene lookup returns CDR1 SGHVS and CDR2 FNYEAQ. The CDR3 spells CASGRLAGYSYEQYF. Here the CDR3 DNA reads TGTGCCAGCGGGAGACTAGCGGGATACTCCTACGAGCAGTACTTC.

The chain recombines TRBV30 with TRBJ2-7; D is possibly TRBD2 (6 bases). V shed 5 bases and J shed 4 bases, with 15 bases lying between them. The CDR3 is 13 amino acids. The germline V gene encodes CDR1 GTSNPN and CDR2 SVGIG (reference sequence). The CDR3 loop reads CAWGGAGSYEQYF. DNA of the CDR3: TGTGCCTGGGGCGGCGCGGGGTCGTACGAGCAGTACTTC.

J is TRBJ1-2 and V is TRBV20-1; TRBD1 is a possible D gene (6 bases). The CDR3 has 15 amino acids. V lost 0 bases to trimming and J lost 4 bases, with 15 bases between them. Germline loops: CDR1 DFQATT, CDR2 SNEGSKA (reference sequence). The CDR3 reads CSARDVEIGGYGYTF. In nucleotides, the CDR3 is TGCAGTGCTAGAGATGTGGAGATAGGGGGCTATGGCTACACCTTC.

The chain carries TRBV20-1 and TRBJ2-5; 12 nucleotides agree with TRBD2. Germline values: CDR1 DFQATT, CDR2 SNEGSKA (reference sequence). The CDR3 is 15 amino acids. J gave up 1 base and V 0 bases, and 0 bases lay outside the gene matches. CDR3 nucleotides: TGCAGTGCTAGAGAGACTAGCGGGGGCCAAGAGACCCAGTACTTC. This codes for CSARETSGGQETQYF.

In its sample, this clonotype was seen many times. The chain carries TRBV20-1 and TRBJ2-7; D is ambiguous. This CDR3 is 11 amino acids long. Germline CDR1 and CDR2: DFQATT and SNEGSKA (reference sequence). V lost 3 bases and J lost 3, with 6 bases in between. Here the CDR3 reads CSARQDYEQYF. Here the CDR3 DNA reads TGCAGTGCTAGGCAGGACTACGAGCAGTACTTC.